These T cell receptor beta chains were read from a single sample in a study of cytomegalovirus exposure and HLA in healthy donors. Sequencing was performed with immunoSEQ multiplex PCR; in TCRdb, only in-frame clones are kept and a portion is missing. Of about 250,000 clones listed, 85% to 90% are singletons. The sample consisted of PBMCs. The receptors derive from a man in his late teens or twenties in good health and CMV-seronegative. CDR3s include the opening cysteine and the closing phenylalanine or tryptophan. D genes are given only for firm matches. Size tells how often a clone was seen (once, few, many) or the class of an expanded clone, and some rows leave it out.

d_gene,v_gene,abundance,j_gene,len,CDR3aa,CDR3nt
-,TRBV5-6,-,TRBJ2-2,13,CASSPGNTGELFF,TGTGCCAGCAGCCCAGGAAACACCGGGGAGCTGTTTTTT
-,TRBV6-6,-,TRBJ1-6,14,CASRDRGGHSPLHF,TGTGCCAGCAGGGATAGAGGAGGGCATTCACCCCTCCACTTT
-,TRBV27,-,TRBJ2-5,14,CASSLRDTQETQYF,TGTGCCAGCAGTCTCCGGGACACCCAAGAGACCCAGTACTTC
-,TRBV9,-,TRBJ2-3,13,CASSVGGTDTQYF,TGTGCCAGCAGCGTGGGCGGCACAGATACGCAGTATTTT
TRBD2,TRBV2,-,TRBJ2-2,15,CASTEGVAGTGELFF,TGTGCCAGCACCGAAGGGGTAGCGGGCACCGGGGAGCTGTTTTTT
TRBD2,TRBV4-2,few,TRBJ2-7,13,CASSEGTSGEQYF,TGTGCCAGCAGCGAAGGGACTAGCGGCGAGCAGTACTTC
-,TRBV29-1,-,TRBJ2-7,14,CSVGPEDIPYEQYF,TGCAGCGTTGGCCCCGAAGACATTCCCTACGAGCAGTACTTC
TRBD2,TRBV18,-,TRBJ2-1,16,CASSPRVTSAHNEQFF,TGTGCCAGCTCACCACGAGTGACTAGCGCCCACAATGAGCAGTTCTTC
-,TRBV5-4,-,TRBJ1-2,14,CASSLRLTGHGYTF,TGTGCCAGCAGCTTGCGTTTGACAGGTCATGGCTACACCTTC
-,TRBV28,-,TRBJ2-6,16,CASSPPAGSGANVLTF,TGTGCCAGCAGCCCTCCGGCAGGCTCTGGGGCCAACGTCCTGACTTTC
TRBD1,TRBV6-6,-,TRBJ1-2,16,CASSSGTGDNGYGYTF,TGTGCCAGCAGTTCCGGGACAGGGGATAACGGCTATGGCTACACCTTC
-,TRBV5-1,-,TRBJ1-2,15,CASSFSGTVNYGYTF,TGCGCCAGCAGCTTTTCAGGAACGGTTAACTATGGCTACACCTTC
TRBD2,TRBV11-2,-,TRBJ2-1,15,CASSLDLAGASEQFF,TGTGCCAGCAGCTTAGATCTAGCGGGAGCTAGTGAGCAGTTCTTC
TRBD1,TRBV4-1,-,TRBJ1-5,15,CASSQDSQGGQPQHF,TGCGCCAGCAGCCAAGATAGCCAGGGGGGTCAGCCCCAGCATTTT
TRBD1,TRBV9,-,TRBJ1-6,16,CASSDARGGHNSPLHF,TGTGCCAGCAGCGATGCAAGAGGGGGCCATAATTCACCCCTCCACTTT
TRBD1,TRBV9,-,TRBJ2-7,15,CASSPHGQAPDEQYF,TGTGCCAGCAGCCCACACGGACAGGCGCCCGACGAGCAGTACTTC
-,TRBV6-5,-,TRBJ2-1,16,CASSYQGRPLSAEQFF,TGTGCCAGCAGTTATCAAGGCAGGCCCCTCTCCGCAGAGCAGTTCTTC
-,TRBV5-1,-,TRBJ1-1,13,CASRITGNTEAFF,TGCGCCAGCAGGATTACAGGGAACACTGAAGCTTTCTTT
TRBD2,TRBV7-6,-,TRBJ2-1,16,CASSLTGTISYNEQFF,TGTGCCAGCAGCTTGACCGGGACTATCTCCTACAATGAGCAGTTCTTC
-,TRBV6-5,-,TRBJ2-3,12,CASRRDQGTQYF,TGTGCCAGCAGAAGAGACCAGGGTACGCAGTATTTT
-,TRBV5-6,-,TRBJ2-7,14,CASSLVATDYEQYF,TGTGCCAGCAGCTTGGTGGCTACAGACTACGAGCAGTACTTC
-,TRBV15,-,TRBJ2-7,15,CATSRARRDSYEQYF,TGTGCCACCAGCAGAGCGAGACGGGATTCCTACGAGCAGTACTTC
-,TRBV4-1,-,TRBJ1-2,15,CASRDLPTANYGYTF,TGCGCCAGCAGGGATCTACCGACAGCTAACTATGGCTACACCTTC
TRBD1,TRBV7-9,-,TRBJ2-1,15,CASSSDRGPLNEQFF,TGTGCCAGCAGCTCGGACAGGGGTCCCCTAAATGAGCAGTTCTTC
TRBD1,TRBV9,-,TRBJ1-6,14,CASSVGQGDSPLHF,TGTGCCAGCAGCGTTGGACAGGGTGATTCACCCCTCCACTTT
TRBD1,TRBV27,-,TRBJ2-7,15,CASSFWGQGTYEQYF,TGTGCCAGCAGTTTTTGGGGACAGGGCACCTACGAGCAGTACTTC
-,TRBV11-2,-,TRBJ1-2,15,CASSLGPGGAYGYTF,TGTGCCAGCAGCTTAGGCCCCGGGGGGGCCTATGGCTACACCTTC
TRBD1,TRBV7-9,-,TRBJ2-1,15,CASSAYRGPYNEQFF,TGTGCCAGCAGCGCATACAGGGGGCCGTACAATGAGCAGTTCTTC
-,TRBV28,-,TRBJ2-7,13,CASSPSPLYEQYF,TGTGCCAGCAGCCCCTCCCCCCTCTACGAGCAGTACTTC
-,TRBV7-6,-,TRBJ1-2,13,CASSYTESYGYTF,TGTGCCAGCAGCTACACAGAGAGCTATGGCTACACCTTC
TRBD1,TRBV27,few,TRBJ1-5,14,CASSSQGSNQPQHF,TGTGCCAGCAGTTCACAGGGGAGCAATCAGCCCCAGCATTTT
-,TRBV7-2,-,TRBJ2-7,15,CASSLDGGASYEQYF,TGTGCCAGCAGCTTAGACGGGGGAGCCTCCTACGAGCAGTACTTC
TRBD2,TRBV2,-,TRBJ2-7,15,CASTTSGTSLGEQYF,TGTGCCAGCACCACGTCGGGGACTAGCTTGGGCGAGCAGTACTTC
-,TRBV13,-,TRBJ2-1,16,CASSSTLDDLYNEQFF,TGTGCCAGCAGCTCGACACTCGACGACCTTTACAATGAGCAGTTCTTC
-,TRBV7-9,-,TRBJ2-3,13,CASSPGGTDTQYF,TGTGCCAGCAGCCCCGGGGGCACAGATACGCAGTATTTT
-,TRBV29-1,-,TRBJ1-1,11,CSAKQNTEAFF,TGCAGCGCCAAACAGAACACTGAAGCTTTCTTT
-,TRBV30,-,TRBJ1-1,11,CAWSYGVEAFF,TGTGCCTGGAGTTACGGGGTTGAAGCTTTCTTT
-,TRBV5-6,-,TRBJ1-5,14,CASGWGNSNQPQHF,TGTGCCAGCGGTTGGGGCAATAGCAATCAGCCCCAGCATTTT
-,TRBV7-9,-,TRBJ2-2,13,CASSLQSSGELFF,TGTGCCAGCAGCTTACAGTCCAGCGGGGAGCTGTTTTTT
-,TRBV6-4,-,TRBJ2-3,14,CAYYHRPFADTQYF,TGTGCCTACTACCACAGGCCTTTCGCAGATACGCAGTATTTT
-,TRBV2,-,TRBJ2-1,13,CASSVPGGNEQFF,TGTGCCAGCAGTGTGCCCGGGGGCAATGAGCAGTTCTTC
-,TRBV30,once,TRBJ1-1,11,CAWSLYPEAFF,TGTGCCTGGAGTCTATATCCCGAAGCTTTCTTT
-,TRBV27,-,TRBJ2-1,14,CASSFLTSSPEQFF,TGTGCCAGCAGTTTCCTTACTAGCTCCCCGGAGCAGTTCTTC
TRBD2,TRBV5-4,-,TRBJ2-1,16,CASSTRASGRADEQFF,TGTGCCAGCAGCACCCGGGCCAGCGGGAGGGCCGACGAGCAGTTCTTC
-,TRBV10-3,-,TRBJ1-5,13,CAISTDSNQPQHF,TGTGCCATCAGCACAGATAGCAATCAGCCCCAGCATTTT
-,TRBV2,-,TRBJ2-3,13,CASKPGSADTQYF,TGTGCCAGCAAACCAGGGTCGGCAGATACGCAGTATTTT
TRBD2,TRBV7-9,-,TRBJ2-1,15,CASSSPGLINNEQFF,TGTGCCAGCAGCTCTCCGGGACTAATCAACAATGAGCAGTTCTTC
-,TRBV11-2,once,TRBJ2-7,16,CASSRYSSGTTYEQYF,TGTGCCAGCAGCCGATACTCAAGCGGGACAACCTACGAGCAGTACTTC
-,TRBV11-2,-,TRBJ2-1,17,CASSTSLRDPSYNEQFF,TGTGCCAGCAGCACCTCCTTGCGGGACCCGTCCTACAATGAGCAGTTCTTC
-,TRBV5-1,once,TRBJ2-7,15,CASSLGRSHYYEQYF,TGCGCCAGCAGCTTGGGGAGATCTCACTACTACGAGCAGTACTTC
TRBD1,TRBV7-6,-,TRBJ1-1,17,CASSSAGITGGNTEAFF,TGTGCCAGCAGCTCTGCCGGTATAACAGGGGGGAACACTGAAGCTTTCTTT
-,TRBV25-1,-,TRBJ1-1,14,CASSGPAGNPEAFF,TGTGCCAGCAGTGGACCTGCCGGGAACCCTGAAGCTTTCTTT
TRBD1,TRBV9,-,TRBJ2-3,14,CASSDRDRGPSQYF,TGTGCCAGCAGCGACCGGGACAGGGGGCCATCGCAGTATTTT
TRBD1,TRBV5-1,-,TRBJ2-5,14,CASSRGTGQETQYF,TGCGCCAGCAGTCGAGGGACAGGCCAAGAGACCCAGTACTTC